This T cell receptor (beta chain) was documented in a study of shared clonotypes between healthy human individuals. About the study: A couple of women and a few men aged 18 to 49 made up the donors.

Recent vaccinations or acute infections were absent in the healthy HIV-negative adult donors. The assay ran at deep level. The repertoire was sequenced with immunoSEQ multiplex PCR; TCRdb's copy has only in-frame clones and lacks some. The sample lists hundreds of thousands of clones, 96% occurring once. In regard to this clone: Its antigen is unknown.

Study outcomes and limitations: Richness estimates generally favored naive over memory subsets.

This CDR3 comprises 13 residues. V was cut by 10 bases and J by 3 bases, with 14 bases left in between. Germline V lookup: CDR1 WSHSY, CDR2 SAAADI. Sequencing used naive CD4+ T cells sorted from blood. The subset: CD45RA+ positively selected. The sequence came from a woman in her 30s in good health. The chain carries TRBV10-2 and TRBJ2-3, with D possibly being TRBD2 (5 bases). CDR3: CATLSRGTDTQYF. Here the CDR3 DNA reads TGCGCCACCCTTAGCCGAGGGACAGATACGCAGTATTTT.